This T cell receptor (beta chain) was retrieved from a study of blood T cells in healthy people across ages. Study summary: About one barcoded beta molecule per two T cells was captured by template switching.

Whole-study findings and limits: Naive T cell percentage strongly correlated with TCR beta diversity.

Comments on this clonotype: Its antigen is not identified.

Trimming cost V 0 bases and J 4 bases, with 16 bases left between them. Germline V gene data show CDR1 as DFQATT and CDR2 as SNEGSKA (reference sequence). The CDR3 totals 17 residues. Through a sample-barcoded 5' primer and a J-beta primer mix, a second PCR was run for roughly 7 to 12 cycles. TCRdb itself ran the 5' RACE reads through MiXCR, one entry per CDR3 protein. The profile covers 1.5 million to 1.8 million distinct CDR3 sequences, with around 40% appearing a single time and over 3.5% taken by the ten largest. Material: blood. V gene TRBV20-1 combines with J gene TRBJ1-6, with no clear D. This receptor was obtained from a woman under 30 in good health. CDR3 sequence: CSAREHGGSAYNSPLHF. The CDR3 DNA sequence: TGCAGTGCTAGAGAGCACGGAGGGAGCGCTTATAATTCACCCCTCCACTTT.